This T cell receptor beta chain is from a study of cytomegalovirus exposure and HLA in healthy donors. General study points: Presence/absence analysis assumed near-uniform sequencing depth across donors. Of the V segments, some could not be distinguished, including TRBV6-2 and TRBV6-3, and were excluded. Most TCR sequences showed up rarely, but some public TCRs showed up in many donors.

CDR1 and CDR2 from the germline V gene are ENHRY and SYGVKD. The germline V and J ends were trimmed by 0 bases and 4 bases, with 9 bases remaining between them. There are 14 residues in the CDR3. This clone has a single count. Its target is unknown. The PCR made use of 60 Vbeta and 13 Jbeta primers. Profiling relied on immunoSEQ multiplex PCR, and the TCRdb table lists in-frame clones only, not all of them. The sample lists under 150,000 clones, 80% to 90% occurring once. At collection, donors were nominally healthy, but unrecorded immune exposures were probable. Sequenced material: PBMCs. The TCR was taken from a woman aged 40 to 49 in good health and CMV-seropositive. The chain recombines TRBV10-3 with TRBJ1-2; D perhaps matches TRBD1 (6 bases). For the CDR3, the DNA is TGTGCCATCAGTGAGTCGGGGGCAGCCTATGGCTACACCTTC. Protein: CAISESGAAYGYTF.